This T cell receptor beta chain was recorded in a study of blood T cell repertoires in COVID-19. At the level of the study: The United States, Italy and Spain were the sources of the acute and convalescent COVID-19 samples.

In the source study's methods: Amplification with reference gene primers provided the estimates of nucleated cell counts. Assay used: immunoSEQ multiplex PCR; TCRdb lists only in-frame clones, some missing. The D gene and trimming were derived from the DNA, and the V and J assignments and clone size from that table. The table has roughly 340,000 clones, approximately 88% seen once; the top ten hold around 2.8%. The CDR3 contains 14 residues. The V segment lost 5 bases and the J segment 13 bases; nucleotides outside the gene matches: 7. Germline V CDR1 and CDR2: MGHDK, SYGVNS. This receptor was taken from a woman in her 30s with COVID-19, enrolled during active disease. What was sequenced was peripheral blood. The chain has TRBV25-1 and TRBJ2-2; the match to TRBD2 covers 13 bases. CDR3 region: CASSSGLAGDLLFF. Here the CDR3 DNA reads TGTGCCAGCAGTTCCGGACTAGCGGGGGATCTGCTGTTTTTT.